This TCR beta chain was observed in a study of cytomegalovirus exposure and HLA in healthy donors. Regarding the study as a whole: Sequencing probably produced one cluster of sequence variants that were highly shared.

PCR used 60 Vbeta primers and 13 Jbeta primers. Method: immunoSEQ multiplex PCR; TCRdb's copy keeps in-frame clones and lacks some. Among some 100,000 clones listed, 60% to 85% were seen once. The V gene's germline CDR1 is LGHNT and CDR2 FRNRAP. The V end was cut by 7 bases, the J end by 5 bases, with 20 bases between. This CDR3 contains 15 residues. The count of this clone is one. The antigen remains unidentified. The chain links TRBV12-5 to TRBJ1-1; possible D gene TRBD1, 6 bases. The sample comprised PBMCs. The sequence came from a female donor in good health and CMV-seronegative. DNA of the CDR3: TGTGCTAGTGCCCCCGCGGGGGGGCGTGATACTGAAGCTTTCTTT. Its translation: CASAPAGGRDTEAFF.